What follows are 8 T cell receptor beta chains derived from one specimen sequenced in a study of T cell repertoires in ileal Crohn's disease. Produced via immunoSEQ multiplex PCR; TCRdb's table is partial and in-frame only. The sample holds about 13,000 clones; around 80% are singletons and the top ten take around 4.4%. Sample time point: neoterminal ileum biopsy at postoperative endoscopy, about 6 months after surgery. The sequenced material came from ileal tissue. The source of these receptors is an adult with Crohn's disease.

This sequence joins TRBV11-1 and TRBJ2-7; D might be TRBD1 (7 bases). V gave up 5 bases and J gave up 6 bases, with 17 bases separating them. Germline loops: CDR1 SGHAT, CDR2 FQDESV (reference sequence). The CDR3 spans 14 residues. The CDR3 coding sequence is TGTGCCAGCAGCCTGACAGGGTCCGGGAGCGAGCAGTACTTC. This gives the protein CASSLTGSGSEQYF.

V usage is TRBV5-6 and J usage is TRBJ2-3; possibly TRBD2 for D (7 bases). Trimming stripped 4 bases from V and 9 bases from J, with 21 bases between. In germline, CDR1 is SGHDT, CDR2 YYEEEE. CDR3 length equals 15 residues. CDR3 in DNA: TGTGCCAGCAGCATGCGGGGGCCCGCACAAGGGACGCAGTATTTT. Residues: CASSMRGPAQGTQYF.

The genes are TRBV5-1 and TRBJ1-4, with 10 bases that match TRBD1. Germline CDR1 is SGHRS and CDR2 is YFSETQ. V trimming: 3 bases; J trimming: 8 bases; junction bases outside the gene matches: 13. CDR3 length equals 17 residues. CDR3 DNA sequence: TGCGCCAGCAGCTACGGTGCGACAGGGGGCGACGAGGAAAAACTGTTTTTT. The encoded protein is CASSYGATGGDEEKLFF.

The rearrangement joins TRBV7-2 to TRBJ2-7; unclear D gene. This CDR3 has 12 residues. V was trimmed by 5 bases and J by 2 bases, leaving 7 bases between them. CDR1 and CDR2 from the germline V gene are SGHTA and FQGNSA. The CDR3 region is CASSPPAYEQYF. CDR3 nucleotide sequence: TGTGCCAGCAGCCCCCCGGCCTACGAGCAGTACTTC.

On this clone: Other DNA sequences from this sample encode an identical CDR3 as well. V usage is TRBV5-1 and J usage is TRBJ2-3, with D possibly matching TRBD2 (6 bases). Trimming cost V 0 bases and J 0 bases, with 11 bases left between them. The length of the CDR3 is 16 residues. Germline assignment: CDR1 SGHRS and CDR2 YFSETQ. The CDR3 DNA reads TGCGCCAGCAGCTTGGGGAGGGGAACTAGCACAGATACGCAGTATTTT. This translates into CASSLGRGTSTDTQYF.

V is TRBV2 and J is TRBJ1-2; TRBD1 matches at 7 bases. Germline values: CDR1 SNHLY, CDR2 FYNNEI. The J segment lost 8 bases and the V segment lost 1 base, leaving 10 bases of the junction unmatched. There are 15 residues in the CDR3. The CDR3 DNA sequence: TGTGCCAGCAGTGAAGGTCAGACAGGGTTCAGGGGCTACACCTTC. Its translation is CASSEGQTGFRGYTF.

The chain has TRBV4-2 and TRBJ2-5; TRBD2 matches 11 bases. Germline loops: CDR1 LGHNA, CDR2 YNFKEQ. V trimming: 8 bases; J trimming: 0 bases; junction bases outside the gene matches: 2. The CDR3 is made up of 14 amino acids. This CDR3 is CASGSGRDQETQYF. CDR3 DNA: TGTGCCAGCGGTAGCGGGAGGGACCAAGAGACCCAGTACTTC.

This clone was seen only once. This chain connects TRBV11-3 to TRBJ2-7; D remains ambiguous. CDR3 length: 14 residues. CDR1 and CDR2 from the germline V gene are SGHNT and YENEEA. With 3 bases removed from V and 4 bases from J, the gap between germline ends came to 13 bases. In DNA form, the CDR3 reads TGTGCCAGCAGCTTCTCTTGGCTGAAGTACGAGCAGTACTTC. This codes for CASSFSWLKYEQYF. Complete variable domain (other parts from reference TRBV11-3 and TRBJ2-7): EAGVVQSPRYKIIEKKQPVAFWCNPISGHNTLYWYLQNLGQGPELLIRYENEEAVDDSQLPKDRFSAERLKGVDSTLKIQPAELGDSAVYLCASSFSWLKYEQYFGPGTRLTVT.